This is a list of T cell receptor beta chains from one sample in a study of blood T cell repertoires in COVID-19. Data came from immunoSEQ multiplex PCR; TCRdb stores just in-frame clones and leaves some out. This table has 150,000 to 250,000 clones, 75% to 85% appearing once. The sequencing input was PBMCs or T cells enriched from blood (not recorded which). These receptors all stem from a man aged 35 to 55 who had recovered from COVID-19. Each CDR3 is given with its conserved first and last residue. The D gene is left open where the match is weak. Only some rows state a clone size, as once, few, many or a class for expanded clones.

TRBV9	TRBJ2-3	-	TRBD2	CASSVLAGGVTDTQYF	TGTGCCAGCAGCGTTCTAGCGGGAGGCGTCACAGATACGCAGTATTTT
TRBV5-1	TRBJ1-1	once	TRBD1	CASSPGTGESTEAFF	TGCGCCAGCAGCCCCGGGACAGGTGAGAGCACTGAAGCTTTCTTT
TRBV7-9	TRBJ2-5	few	-	CASSPISGNWETQYF	TGTGCCAGCAGCCCGATTTCAGGGAATTGGGAGACCCAGTACTTC
TRBV19	TRBJ1-4	-	-	CASRMTLANEKLFF	TGTGCCAGTAGGATGACTCTGGCTAATGAAAAACTGTTTTTT
TRBV24-1	TRBJ2-7	-	-	CATSDSGTGTSYEQYF	TGTGCCACCAGTGACAGTGGGACTGGAACCTCCTACGAGCAGTACTTC
TRBV2	TRBJ2-5	-	TRBD2	CASSVPILAGELGETQYF	TGTGCCAGCAGTGTTCCAATTCTAGCGGGAGAATTAGGGGAGACCCAGTACTTC
TRBV5-1	TRBJ2-2	-	-	CASSREGTGNTGELFF	TGCGCCAGCAGCAGGGAGGGGACAGGGAACACCGGGGAGCTGTTTTTT
TRBV7-2	TRBJ1-6	-	-	CASSLQPMTGSDSTLHF	TGTGCCAGCAGCCTACAGCCTATGACAGGTTCGGATTCAACCCTCCACTTT
TRBV19	TRBJ2-1	once	TRBD2	CATSTSGSSNEQFF	TGTGCCACCTCTACTAGCGGGAGTTCGAATGAGCAGTTCTTC
TRBV5-1	TRBJ2-7	-	-	CASSLPSYEQYF	TGCGCCAGCAGCTTGCCATCCTACGAGCAGTACTTC
TRBV2	TRBJ1-5	-	TRBD1	CASRDRSPNQPQHF	TGTGCCAGCCGGGACAGAAGCCCCAATCAGCCCCAGCATTTT
TRBV5-6	TRBJ1-1	-	-	CASSLTPGTEAFF	TGTGCCAGCAGCTTGACCCCGGGAACTGAAGCTTTCTTT
TRBV7-9	TRBJ2-6	once	-	CASSETVTMQSRANVLTF	TGTGCCAGCAGCGAGACTGTTACCATGCAAAGTCGGGCCAACGTCCTGACTTTC
TRBV7-2	TRBJ2-5	-	-	CASSLEGVRATTQYF	TGTGCCAGCAGCTTAGAGGGGGTCAGGGCAACGACCCAGTACTTC
TRBV30	TRBJ1-1	-	-	CAWSVRGITEAFF	TGTGCCTGGAGTGTGAGGGGGATCACTGAAGCTTTCTTT
TRBV25-1	TRBJ1-2	-	TRBD1	CASDGQGASGGYTF	TGTGCCAGTGACGGACAGGGGGCGTCGGGGGGCTACACCTTC
TRBV6-5	TRBJ1-2	once	-	CASSYSAGNGYTF	TGTGCCAGCAGTTATAGTGCAGGGAATGGCTACACCTTC
TRBV11-2	TRBJ1-6	-	-	CASSSTGNNNSPLHF	TGTGCCAGCAGCTCCACAGGGAATAATAATTCACCCCTCCACTTT
TRBV15	TRBJ2-2	-	-	CATSRFYFPDTGELFF	TGTGCCACCAGCAGATTTTATTTTCCCGACACCGGGGAGCTGTTTTTT
TRBV4-3	TRBJ2-1	-	TRBD2	CASSHDLQRGGRAGEQFF	TGCGCCAGCAGCCACGATTTGCAGCGTGGCGGGAGGGCCGGTGAGCAGTTCTTC
TRBV9	TRBJ2-6	-	-	CASSTQTGANVLTF	TGTGCCAGCAGCACACAGACCGGGGCCAACGTCCTGACTTTC
TRBV5-5	TRBJ1-1	-	TRBD1	CASSDWTGWGEAFF	TGTGCCAGCAGCGATTGGACAGGGTGGGGTGAAGCTTTCTTT
TRBV13	TRBJ2-1	-	TRBD2	CASSPTGLGYNEQFF	TGTGCCAGCAGCCCCACGGGACTAGGCTACAATGAGCAGTTCTTC
TRBV19	TRBJ2-7	-	TRBD2	CASSTRLAAYYSSYEQYF	TGTGCCAGTAGTACCCGACTAGCGGCCTACTATTCCTCCTACGAGCAGTACTTC
TRBV28	TRBJ1-2	-	-	CASSLAYISSGYTF	TGTGCCAGCAGTTTGGCTTATATTTCAAGTGGCTACACCTTC
TRBV15	TRBJ1-2	once	-	CATSRDQTGYGYTF	TGTGCCACCAGCAGAGATCAGACGGGTTATGGCTACACCTTC
TRBV3-1/TRBV3-2	TRBJ2-5	-	-	CASSRLGTGSKETQYF	TGTGCCAGCAGCCGCCTCGGCACAGGGAGTAAAGAGACCCAGTACTTC
TRBV2	TRBJ2-2	-	-	CASTQDTGELFF	TGTGCCAGCACCCAGGATACCGGGGAGCTGTTTTTT
TRBV7-9	TRBJ1-6	-	TRBD1	CASSPGWTGYNSPLHF	TGTGCCAGCAGCCCCGGGTGGACAGGCTACAATTCACCCCTCCACTTT